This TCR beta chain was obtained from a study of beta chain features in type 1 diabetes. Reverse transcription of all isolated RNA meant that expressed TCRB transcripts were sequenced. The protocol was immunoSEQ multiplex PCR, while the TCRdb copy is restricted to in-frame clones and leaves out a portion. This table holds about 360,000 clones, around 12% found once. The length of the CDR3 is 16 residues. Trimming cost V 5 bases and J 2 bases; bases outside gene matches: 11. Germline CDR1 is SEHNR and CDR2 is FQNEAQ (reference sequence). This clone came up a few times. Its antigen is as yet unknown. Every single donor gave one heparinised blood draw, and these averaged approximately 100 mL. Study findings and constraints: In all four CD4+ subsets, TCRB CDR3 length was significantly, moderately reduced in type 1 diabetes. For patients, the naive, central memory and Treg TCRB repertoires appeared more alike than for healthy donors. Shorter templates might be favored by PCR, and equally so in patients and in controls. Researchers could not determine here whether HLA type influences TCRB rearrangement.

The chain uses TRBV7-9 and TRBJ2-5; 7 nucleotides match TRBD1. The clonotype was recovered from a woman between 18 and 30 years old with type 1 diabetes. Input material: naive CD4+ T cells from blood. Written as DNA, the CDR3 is TGTGCCAGCAGCAGTGGGGACAGCCACGCACAAGAGACCCAGTACTTC. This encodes CASSSGDSHAQETQYF.